Below, 22 T cell receptor beta chains from the same sample are listed, as sequenced in a study of molecular identifiers for immune sequencing clone quantification. TCRdb used MiXCR to reprocess the PCR reads, holding one entry per CDR3 protein. The data contain tens of thousands of distinct CDR3 sequences, under 30% of them seen just once; the ten biggest clones take up 1.5% to 2%. What was sequenced was naive CD8+ T cells from blood, with Jurkat cell RNA spiked in. Subset noted: FACS-sorted CD8+CD4-CCR7+CD45RA+ naive T cells. All receptors come from a human donor in good health. Some libraries in this study had Jurkat cell RNA spiked in.

This clonotype has ten or more counts. The genes are TRBV21-1 and TRBJ2-7; TRBD2, the table's D call, lacks a check against the DNA. TRBV21-1 is annotated as a pseudogene. The CDR3 has 15 residues. The CDR3 region has the DNA TGTGCCAGCAGCCCGAGATGGGGCCCGTCCTACGAGCAGTACTTC. Amino acid sequence: CASSPRWGPSYEQYF.

V gene TRBV27 combines with J gene TRBJ2-1, with D uncertain. This CDR3 contains 14 residues. CDR1 and CDR2 from the germline V gene are MNHEY and SMNVEV (reference sequence). Trimming took off 4 bases at V and 7 bases at J, with 14 bases between the two ends. CDR3 sequence: CASSSVGMWNEQFF. The CDR3 DNA reads as TGTGCCAGCAGTTCAGTGGGCATGTGGAATGAGCAGTTCTTC.

This clonotype has ten or more counts. The chain links TRBV28 to TRBJ2-5, with 10 bases fitting TRBD2. The CDR3 runs 16 residues. The germline CDR1 and CDR2 sequences are MDHEN and SYDVKM. The V gene end was trimmed by 6 bases and the J gene end by 0 bases; junction bases not matched to a gene: 7. The CDR3, as DNA: TGTGCCAGCAGCCATAGCGGGAGGATGTACCAAGAGACCCAGTACTTC. It is translated as CASSHSGRMYQETQYF.

Many counts were recorded for this clonotype. This sequence joins TRBV6-5 and TRBJ1-1; D unclear. The germline CDR1 and CDR2 sequences are MNHEY and SVGAGI. CDR3 length equals 12 residues. Trimming pared 10 bases from V and 1 base from J, leaving 10 bases between. CDR3 sequence: CAKVGPNTEAFF. As DNA, the CDR3 is TGTGCCAAGGTCGGTCCGAACACTGAAGCTTTCTTT.

This clonotype occurred many times. This rearrangement joins TRBV15 to TRBJ2-7, with TRBD2 matching over 7 bases. CDR1 and CDR2 (germline): LNHNV, YYDKDF (reference sequence). Germline trimming cut 4 bases from V and 0 bases from J; bases unmatched to any gene: 9. This CDR3 is built from 16 residues. CDR3 nucleotides: TGTGCCACCAGCACCGTCCGGGCTAGCGGCTCCTACGAGCAGTACTTC. It codes for CATSTVRASGSYEQYF.

This clonotype was detected many times. V and J are TRBV4-3 and TRBJ1-1, with a tentative D call TRBD1 (5 bases). The CDR3 is 15 residues long. V lost 5 bases and J lost 5, with 18 bases in between. Germline lookup yields CDR1 LGHNA and CDR2 YSLEER. This CDR3 reads CASSSRSRGGTEAFF. In DNA, the CDR3 is TGCGCCAGCAGCTCCCGTTCCCGGGGGGGGACTGAAGCTTTCTTT.

This clonotype appeared many times. V is TRBV30 and J is TRBJ1-4; 10 nucleotides align to TRBD1. With 2 bases clipped from V and 7 bases from J, the junction kept 7 bases outside the gene matches. The V gene's germline CDR1 is GTSNPN and CDR2 SVGIG (reference sequence). This CDR3 region has 15 residues. Here the CDR3 DNA reads TGTGCCTGGAGTACGTGGGACAGGGGAAGTGAAAAACTGTTTTTT. Its protein is CAWSTWDRGSEKLFF. Full variable domain (outside the CDR3, taken from reference TRBV30 and TRBJ1-4): SQTIHQWPATLVQPVGSPLSLECTVEGTSNPNLYWYRQAAGRGLQLLFYSVGIGQISSEVPQNLSASRPQDRQFILSSKKLLLSDSGFYLCAWSTWDRGSEKLFFGSGTQLSVL.

This clonotype has at least ten counts. The V gene is TRBV9, the J gene TRBJ2-3; 9 nucleotides line up with TRBD2. The trim removed 0 bases at V and 0 bases at J, leaving 8 bases unmatched. Germline V gene sequence: CDR1 SGDLS, CDR2 YYNGEE. CDR3 length equals 18 residues. CDR3 sequence reads: CASSVEEAGGPSTDTQYF. The CDR3 DNA reads as TGTGCCAGCAGCGTAGAAGAAGCGGGAGGCCCAAGCACAGATACGCAGTATTTT. Filled out from reference TRBV9 and TRBJ2-3, the complete variable domain reads DSGVTQTPKHLITATGQRVTLRCSPRSGDLSVYWYQQSLDQGLQFLIQYYNGEERAKGNILERFSAQQFPDLHSELNLSSLELGDSALYFCASSVEEAGGPSTDTQYFGPGTRLTVL.

Notes on this clonotype: One junction end disagrees with the germline gene, perhaps due to a read error. The chain is built from TRBV20-1 and TRBJ2-7, with D unclear. Per the germline V gene, CDR1 is DFQATT and CDR2 is SNEGSKA (reference sequence). The CDR3 sequence is 13 residues long. CDR3 sequence (DNA): TGCAGTGCTAGAGGCGGTACATCCTCCGCGCCGTCCTTC. Encoded protein: CSARGGTSSAPSF.

Comment on this clonotype: A much larger clone is a single base away; this may be a read error. The V gene is TRBV7-9, the J gene TRBJ2-5, with 9 nucleotides matching TRBD1. CDR1 is SEHNR, CDR2 FQNEAQ, per germline (reference sequence). The CDR3 loop spans 15 amino acids. DNA of the CDR3: TGTGCCAGCAGCGCCCGGGACAGGGACCAAGAGACCCAGCACTTC. Translating gives CASSARDRDQETQHF.

This clonotype has at least ten counts. The genes are TRBV2 and TRBJ2-5; D may be TRBD1 (6 bases). V was pared by 1 base and J by 2 bases, with 8 bases between. CDR3 length equals 14 residues. Per the germline V gene, CDR1 is SNHLY and CDR2 is FYNNEI. In nucleotides, the CDR3 is TGTGCCAGCAGTGAAGTAGGGGGACAAGAGACCCAGTACTTC. Its protein product is CASSEVGGQETQYF.

This clonotype showed up just a few times. The CDR3 is CSAKPTIGAPSHEQYF. For the CDR3, the DNA is TGCAGTGCCAAGCCAACGATTGGGGCTCCAAGCCACGAGCAGTACTTC. The V gene is TRBV20-1, the J gene TRBJ2-7, with D tentatively TRBD1 (5 bases). Germline V CDR1 and CDR2: DFQATT, SNEGSKA (reference sequence). V was clipped by 6 bases and J by 5 bases, with 26 bases between them. The CDR3 sequence is 16 residues long.

For this clonotype: A much larger clone lies a single base off, so this may be a read error. This chain links TRBV7-9 with TRBJ2-7; 7 bases line up with TRBD1. The CDR3 spans 13 residues. Looked up from germline, CDR1 is SEHNR and CDR2 is FQNEAQ (reference sequence). The CDR3 bases are TGTGCCAGCAGCTCGACAGGGTCCGACGAGCGGTACTTC. Protein sequence: CASSSTGSDERYF.

With respect to this clonotype: One junction end disagrees with the germline gene, perhaps due to a read error. This chain joins TRBV7-9 and TRBJ2-1, with 10 bases that match TRBD2. Germline V gene lookup returns CDR1 SEHNR and CDR2 FQNEAQ (reference sequence). This CDR3 spans 15 amino acids. CDR3 region: CASSVAGGSRDEQFF. The DNA of the CDR3 is TGTGCCAGCAGCGTAGCGGGGGGATCCAGGGATGAGCAGTTCTTC.

This chain uses TRBV9 with TRBJ2-1; 8 bases agree with TRBD2. Germline CDR1 and CDR2: SGDLS and YYNGEE. V dropped 4 bases and J dropped 0; count of bases not matched to a gene: 6. This CDR3 spans 16 amino acids. The DNA of the CDR3 is TGTGCCAGCAGCCATCGGGAGGGGAGCTCCTACAATGAGCAGTTCTTC. Protein: CASSHREGSSYNEQFF.

In this sample, this clonotype turned up many times. This chain connects TRBV9 to TRBJ2-3; D not resolved. Germline-derived CDR1 and CDR2 are SGDLS and YYNGEE. The CDR3 is 14 residues long. Trimming pared 0 bases from V and 1 base from J, leaving 6 bases between. The CDR3 coding sequence is TGTGCCAGCAGCGTAGGTCGGGGCACAGATACGCAGTATTTT. This gives the protein CASSVGRGTDTQYF. The whole variable domain, remainder taken from reference TRBV9 and TRBJ2-3, is DSGVTQTPKHLITATGQRVTLRCSPRSGDLSVYWYQQSLDQGLQFLIQYYNGEERAKGNILERFSAQQFPDLHSELNLSSLELGDSALYFCASSVGRGTDTQYFGPGTRLTVL.

This clonotype was counted only a few times. V gene TRBV20-1 combines with J gene TRBJ2-5; TRBD1 might be the D (7 bases). Germline lookup yields CDR1 DFQATT and CDR2 SNEGSKA (reference sequence). The V end was cut by 6 bases, the J end by 10 bases, with 18 bases between. The CDR3 totals 12 residues. CDR3 bases: TGCAGTGCCAGGGGGGACCAATGGGACCAGTACTTC. Protein product: CSARGDQWDQYF.

This clonotype was detected ten times or more. The chain is built from TRBV4-2 and TRBJ2-7; D is tentatively TRBD1 or TRBD2 (5 bases each). From germline, CDR1 is LGHNA and CDR2 YNFKEQ. V was pared by 1 base and J by 7 bases, with 17 bases between. The CDR3 covers 15 residues. CDR3 protein: CASSQGLGASWEQYF. As DNA, the CDR3 is TGTGCCAGCAGCCAAGGCCTCGGGGCCAGCTGGGAGCAGTACTTC.

This clonotype is medium-sized in the sample. The chain combines TRBV29-1 with TRBJ2-7, with TRBD2 matching 7 bases. The CDR3 runs 14 residues. The germline V gene has CDR1 SQVTM and CDR2 ANQGSEA. The V gene end was trimmed by 1 base and the J gene end by 2 bases; junction bases not matched to a gene: 5. CDR3 in amino acids: CSVEVAGGAYEQYF. Here the CDR3 DNA reads TGCAGCGTTGAAGTAGCTGGGGGGGCCTACGAGCAGTACTTC.

This clonotype was observed at least ten times. This chain joins TRBV6-5 and TRBJ1-5; D possibly corresponds to TRBD1 (5 bases). Looked up from germline, CDR1 is MNHEY and CDR2 is SVGAGI. Trimming took off 4 bases at V and 6 bases at J, with 13 bases between the two ends. The CDR3 is 14 amino acids. The CDR3 sequence is CASSSVSGVQPQHF. The CDR3 DNA reads TGTGCCAGCAGTTCCGTATCGGGGGTTCAGCCCCAGCATTTT.

On this clonotype: This may come from a read error, since a much larger clone is one base off. The chain recombines TRBV5-1 with TRBJ2-3, with D possibly being TRBD1 (5 bases). The germline gives CDR1 SGHRS, CDR2 YFSETQ. Trimming left V 4 bases short and J 2 bases short, with 11 bases between. The CDR3 sequence is 14 residues long. The CDR3 spells CASSRMDNTDTQYF. For the CDR3, the DNA is TGCGCCAGCAGCCGTATGGACAACACAGATACGCAGTATTTT.

In its sample, this clonotype was seen once. A much larger clone differs by one base, so this may be a read error. The J gene is TRBJ1-2, the V gene TRBV29-1; D perhaps matches TRBD1 (6 bases). Trimming removed 3 bases from V and 1 base from J, with 15 bases in between. In germline, CDR1 is SQVTM, CDR2 ANQGSEA. CDR3 length: 15 residues. CDR3 DNA: TGCAGCGTTGATGGGGGCCAGGATCTTAACTATGGCTACACCTTC. This translates into CSVDGGQDLNYGYTF.